Following are 22 T cell receptor beta chains from one sample sequenced in a study of T cells after yellow fever vaccination. TCRdb ran MiXCR on the 5' RACE reads and lists one entry per CDR3 protein. The data hold fewer than 450,000 distinct CDR3 sequences, with 7% to 10% observed a single time. Sequences were derived from PBMCs, sampled 45 days after the first yellow fever vaccination. These receptors were obtained from a man aged 18 to 30 who received the YFV17D yellow fever vaccine.

With regard to this clonotype: Germline is not matched at one junction end, which may reflect a read error. CDR3 DNA sequence: TGTGCCAGCAGTAACTCCGGGACTAGTCGCTCCTACAATGAGCAGTTCTTC. Protein sequence: CASSNSGTSRSYNEQFF. The genes are TRBV6-2 or TRBV6-3 and TRBJ2-1; 8 positions match TRBD2. The CDR3 runs to 17 residues. CDR1 and CDR2 (germline): MNHEY, SVGEGT.

This chain connects TRBV20-1 to TRBJ1-2; maybe TRBD1 (6 bases). This CDR3 region has 14 residues. The germline V gene encodes CDR1 DFQATT and CDR2 SNEGSKA (reference sequence). V was pared by 6 bases and J by 0 bases, with 14 bases between. The CDR3 nucleotides are TGCAGTGCCCCACAGGGCCCATCTAACTATGGCTACACCTTC. Its protein is CSAPQGPSNYGYTF.

This clonotype was picked up a small number of times. The chain couples TRBV6-1 to TRBJ1-4; 7 nucleotides line up with TRBD1. The CDR3 is 14 residues long. Germline lookup yields CDR1 MNHNS and CDR2 SASEGT. J lost 4 bases, V lost 8 bases, and 7 bases had no gene match. The CDR3 DNA is TGTGCCAGCTGGCCGGGACAGATTAATGAAAAACTGTTTTTT. It is translated as CASWPGQINEKLFF.

The V call is TRBV12-3 or TRBV12-4, the J call TRBJ1-5; D is undetermined. V lost 5 bases and J lost 7, with 9 bases in between. The CDR3 spans 12 residues. The CDR3 DNA is TGTGCCAGCAGTGGGCCCCGGCAGCCCCAGCATTTT. This translates into CASSGPRQPQHF.

J is TRBJ1-2 and V is TRBV2; D is uncertain. The CDR3 is 14 amino acids. Germline assignment: CDR1 SNHLY and CDR2 FYNNEI. Trimming stripped 0 bases from V and 0 bases from J, with 5 bases between. This CDR3 is CASSEAVANYGYTF. The CDR3 DNA reads TGTGCCAGCAGTGAAGCTGTAGCTAACTATGGCTACACCTTC. Filled out from reference TRBV2 and TRBJ1-2, the complete variable domain reads EPEVTQTPSHQVTQMGQEVILRCVPISNHLYFYWYRQILGQKVEFLVSFYNNEISEKSEIFDDQFSVERPDGSNFTLKIRSTKLEDSAMYFCASSEAVANYGYTFGSGTRLTVV.

This clonotype was recorded a few times. The chain has TRBV4-1 and TRBJ1-2; D ambiguous. The germline V gene encodes CDR1 MGHRA and CDR2 YSYEKL. This CDR3 contains 14 residues. V lost 0 bases to trimming and J lost 0 bases, with 5 bases between them. The CDR3 DNA sequence: TGCGCCAGCAGCCAAGATATCTCTAACTATGGCTACACCTTC. Translated, it gives CASSQDISNYGYTF.

The sample holds many counts of this clonotype. J is TRBJ2-1 and V is TRBV28; the D gene could be TRBD1 or TRBD2 (5 bases each). CDR3 length: 14 residues. Between the trimmed V and J ends, which lost 5 bases and 5 bases, there was a span of 13 bases. Germline CDR1 and CDR2: MDHEN and SYDVKM. This CDR3 reads CASSGTRHHNEQFF. The CDR3 DNA reads as TGTGCCAGCAGTGGGACCCGGCACCACAATGAGCAGTTCTTC.

This chain joins TRBV7-2 and TRBJ1-1; 7 bases match TRBD1. Per germline, CDR1 SGHTA and CDR2 FQGNSA. Trimming cost V 5 bases and J 3 bases; bases outside gene matches: 6. The CDR3 has 14 amino acids. CDR3 bases: TGTGCCAGCAGCGCCCGACAGGGAGACACTGAAGCTTTCTTT. It specifies CASSARQGDTEAFF.

There are a few counts of this clonotype. This sequence joins TRBV1 and TRBJ1-1; TRBD1, as called in the table, went unchecked against the DNA. TRBV1 is noted as a pseudogene. The CDR3 spans 17 residues. CDR3 sequence reads: CTSSQVTKDRGNTEAFF. DNA for the CDR3: TGCACCAGCAGCCAAGTAACTAAGGACAGGGGGAACACTGAAGCTTTCTTT.

V gene TRBV5-1 combines with J gene TRBJ2-1, with 10 bases that match TRBD1. J gave up 7 bases and V 4 bases, and 11 bases lay outside the gene matches. Per the germline V gene, CDR1 is SGHRS and CDR2 is YFSETQ. This CDR3 is 16 amino acids long. The CDR3 region is CASSPPGTGVWNEQFF. The CDR3 region has the DNA TGCGCCAGCAGCCCGCCTGGGACAGGGGTTTGGAATGAGCAGTTCTTC.

The genes are TRBV11-2 and TRBJ2-2; the D gene is possibly TRBD1 (6 bases). CDR1 and CDR2 (germline): SGHAT, FQNNGV. V was cut by 0 bases and J by 7 bases, with 18 bases left in between. The CDR3 is made up of 17 amino acids. The CDR3 region is CASSLEVAGVGSGELFF. CDR3 DNA: TGTGCCAGCAGCTTAGAGGTTGCAGGGGTCGGCAGCGGGGAGCTGTTTTTT.

The chain is built from TRBV27 and TRBJ2-4; a possible D gene is TRBD2 (5 bases). Germline lookup yields CDR1 MNHEY and CDR2 SMNVEV (reference sequence). The ends were cut back, 8 bases at V and 1 base at J, with 9 bases in the middle. This CDR3 contains 13 residues. CDR3 protein: CASSGSAKNIQYF. DNA of the CDR3: TGTGCCAGCTCGGGGTCGGCCAAAAACATTCAGTACTTC.

This clonotype was detected only a few times. The chain links TRBV5-1 to TRBJ2-7; no reliable D call. The V gene's germline CDR1 is SGHRS and CDR2 YFSETQ. V dropped 0 bases and J dropped 3 bases, with 7 bases sitting between them. The CDR3 covers 13 residues. The CDR3 DNA sequence: TGCGCCAGCAGCTTGGACAACAGCTACGAGCAGTACGTC. This codes for CASSLDNSYEQYV.

This chain uses TRBV20-1 with TRBJ2-1; tentatively, D is TRBD2 (5 bases). Trimming took 0 bases from V and 4 from J, leaving 10 bases between them. Germline CDR1 reads DFQATT; CDR2 reads SNEGSKA (reference sequence). The CDR3 contains 14 residues. Here the CDR3 reads CSARDGINYNEQFF. CDR3 DNA sequence: TGCAGTGCTAGAGACGGGATCAATTACAATGAGCAGTTCTTC.

The chain is built from TRBV12-3 or TRBV12-4 and TRBJ1-6; 9 nucleotides match TRBD1. This CDR3 region has 17 residues. Germline trimming cut 5 bases from V and 7 bases from J; bases unmatched to any gene: 12. The CDR3: CASSGLGQGRRNSPLHF. In nucleotides, the CDR3 is TGTGCCAGCAGTGGCTTAGGACAGGGGCGAAGGAATTCACCCCTCCACTTT.

This clonotype turned up a few times. CDR3 DNA: TGCAGCGTAGAGCCAAGCCCCGGGTGGGATACGCAGTATTTT. It encodes CSVEPSPGWDTQYF. The rearrangement joins TRBV29-1 to TRBJ2-3, with no clear D. CDR1 is SQVTM and CDR2 is ANQGSEA in the germline V gene. This CDR3 comprises 14 residues. V lost 6 bases, J lost 6 bases, and 19 bases lay in between.

The chain links TRBV3-1 to TRBJ2-7; 7 positions agree with TRBD2. The CDR3 has 15 residues. V trimming: 5 bases; J trimming: 2 bases; junction bases outside the gene matches: 9. Per the germline V gene, CDR1 is LGHDT and CDR2 is YNNKEL (reference sequence). The CDR3 nucleotides read TGTGCCAGCAGCAAAAAACGGGGGGTCGCCTACGAGCAGTACGTC. Its protein is CASSKKRGVAYEQYV.

This clonotype occurred many times. Here the CDR3 DNA reads TGTGCCAGCGGCAGCTCTGGAAACACCATATATTTT. Translated: CASGSSGNTIYF. V is TRBV12-3 or TRBV12-4 and J is TRBJ1-3; D not certain. The CDR3 length is 12 residues. V shed 8 bases and J shed 0 bases, with 5 bases lying between them.

This clonotype appeared a few times. The chain combines TRBV5-1 with TRBJ2-1, with a tentative D call TRBD1 (5 bases). With 0 bases removed from V and 5 bases from J, the gap between germline ends came to 9 bases. The germline V gene has CDR1 SGHRS and CDR2 YFSETQ. The CDR3 is 14 residues long. CDR3 DNA sequence: TGCGCCAGCAGCTTGGGGGCAGGGAACAATGAGCAGTTCTTC. It translates to CASSLGAGNNEQFF.

The chain joins TRBV28 to TRBJ1-1; perhaps TRBD1 as D (5 bases). The germline V and J ends were trimmed by 7 bases and 4 bases, with 13 bases remaining between them. Germline assignment: CDR1 MDHEN and CDR2 SYDVKM. The CDR3 length is 13 residues. CDR3 amino acids: CASTLYGTTEAFF. In nucleotides, the CDR3 is TGTGCCAGCACCCTATATGGGACCACTGAAGCTTTCTTT. Variable domain in full (rest from reference TRBV28 and TRBJ1-1): DVKVTQSSRYLVKRTGEKVFLECVQDMDHENMFWYRQDPGLGLRLIYFSYDVKMKEKGDIPEGYSVSREKKERFSLILESASTNQTSMYLCASTLYGTTEAFFGQGTRLTVV.

This clonotype has a count of ten or more. The genes are TRBV7-3 and TRBJ2-1, with D perhaps matching TRBD1 or TRBD2 (5 bases each). The germline V and J ends were trimmed by 2 bases and 4 bases, with 9 bases remaining between them. CDR1 is SGHTA and CDR2 is FQGTGA in the germline V gene. There are 14 residues in the CDR3. CDR3 DNA: TGTGCCAGCAGCTTACGGGACGGGTACAATGAGCAGTTCTTC. It codes for CASSLRDGYNEQFF.

This clonotype was found a few times. This rearrangement joins TRBV6-1 to TRBJ2-5; the match to TRBD2 covers 8 bases. The CDR3 is made up of 14 amino acids. Germline V gene lookup returns CDR1 MNHNS and CDR2 SASEGT. J lost 2 bases, V lost 4 bases, and 3 bases had no gene match. The CDR3 DNA is TGTGCCAGCAGTGCGGGGGGGAGTCAAGAGACCCAGTACTTC. It yields the protein CASSAGGSQETQYF.